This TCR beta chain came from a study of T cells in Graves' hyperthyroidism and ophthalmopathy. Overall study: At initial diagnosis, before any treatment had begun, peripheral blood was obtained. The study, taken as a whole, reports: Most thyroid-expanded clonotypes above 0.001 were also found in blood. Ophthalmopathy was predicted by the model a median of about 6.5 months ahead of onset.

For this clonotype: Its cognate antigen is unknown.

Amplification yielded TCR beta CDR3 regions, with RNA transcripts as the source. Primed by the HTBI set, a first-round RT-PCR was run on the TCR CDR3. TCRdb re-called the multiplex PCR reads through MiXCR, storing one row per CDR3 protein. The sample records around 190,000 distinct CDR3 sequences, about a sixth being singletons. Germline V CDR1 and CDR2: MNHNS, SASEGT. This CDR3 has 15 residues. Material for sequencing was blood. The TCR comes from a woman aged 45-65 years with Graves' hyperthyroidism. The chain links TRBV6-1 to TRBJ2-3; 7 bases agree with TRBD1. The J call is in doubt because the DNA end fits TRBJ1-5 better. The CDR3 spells CASSEDPAGTDTQHF. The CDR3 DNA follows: TGTGCCAGCAGTGAAGACCCAGCGGGGACAGATACGCAGCATTTT.